The 11 T cell receptor beta chains in this list originate from one sample, sequenced in a study of chemoradiotherapy in HPV16-positive cancers. Sequenced by immunoSEQ multiplex PCR; TCRdb stores in-frame clones only, minus some. The sample lists around 6,000 clones; 80% to 90% were seen once. The sequences come from tumor tissue, collected from a patient who underwent chemoradiotherapy. The source is a human donor with HPV-associated anogenital cancer.

The V gene is TRBV5-1, the J gene TRBJ2-3; 11 nucleotides align to TRBD1. Unmatched junction bases numbered 4, after V lost 4 bases and J lost 3 bases. Per the germline V gene, CDR1 is SGHRS and CDR2 is YFSETQ. CDR3 length: 15 residues. CDR3: CASSRTGGITDTQYF. Written as DNA, the CDR3 is TGCGCCAGCAGCCGGACAGGGGGCATAACAGATACGCAGTATTTT. The variable domain in full, with the rest retrieved from reference TRBV5-1 and TRBJ2-3, is KAGVTQTPRYLIKTRGQQVTLSCSPISGHRSVSWYQQTPGQGLQFLFEYFSETQRNKGNFPGRFSGRQFSNSRSEMNVSTLELGDSALYLCASSRTGGITDTQYFGPGTRLTVL.

V usage is TRBV6-1 and J usage is TRBJ1-1; D gene uncertain. The CDR3 is 14 amino acids. The germline V and J ends were trimmed by 7 bases and 6 bases, with 18 bases remaining between them. Germline CDR1 reads MNHNS; CDR2 reads SASEGT. The CDR3: CASNLFSKTAEAFF. CDR3 coding DNA: TGTGCCAGCAACCTCTTCTCTAAGACGGCTGAAGCTTTCTTT.

CDR3 sequence (DNA): TGTGCCAGCAGTGAGACTGCTGGCACAGATACGCAGTATTTT. Its translation is CASSETAGTDTQYF. The V and J genes are TRBV6-4 and TRBJ2-3; no clear D gene. This CDR3 has 14 residues. The V end was cut by 3 bases, the J end by 1 base, with 8 bases between. CDR1 MRHNA and CDR2 SNTAGT come from the germline V gene.

This clone was counted once. The chain carries TRBV9 and TRBJ2-7; possible D gene TRBD1, 6 bases. Trimming removed 0 bases from V and 2 bases from J, with 9 bases in between. The germline V gene encodes CDR1 SGDLS and CDR2 YYNGEE. The CDR3 has 14 amino acids. DNA of the CDR3: TGTGCCAGCAGCGTAGAGGGGGATCCCTACGAGCAGTACTTC. As protein: CASSVEGDPYEQYF.

The chain combines TRBV5-1 with TRBJ2-7; TRBD2 matches at 8 bases. V trimming: 4 bases; J trimming: 7 bases; junction bases outside the gene matches: 16. CDR1 is SGHRS, CDR2 YFSETQ, per germline. This CDR3 has 16 amino acids. The CDR3 DNA reads as TGCGCCAGCAGCCCATCCCTTAGCGGGATTGGTGGGGAGCAGTACTTC. It specifies CASSPSLSGIGGEQYF.

This clone was seen more than once but under ten times. The J gene is TRBJ1-4, the V gene TRBV9; D is possibly TRBD1 (5 bases). The germline gives CDR1 SGDLS, CDR2 YYNGEE. The CDR3 length is 15 residues. V shed 4 bases and J shed 8 bases, with 18 bases lying between them. CDR3 DNA: TGTGCCAGCAGCCCCCGCCGGGGGGGGGTCGAAAAACTGTTTTTT. The encoded protein is CASSPRRGGVEKLFF. Variable domain in full (rest from reference TRBV9 and TRBJ1-4): DSGVTQTPKHLITATGQRVTLRCSPRSGDLSVYWYQQSLDQGLQFLIQYYNGEERAKGNILERFSAQQFPDLHSELNLSSLELGDSALYFCASSPRRGGVEKLFFGSGTQLSVL.

The chain has TRBV10-2 and TRBJ2-7, with 7 nucleotides matching TRBD1. The germline V gene has CDR1 WSHSY and CDR2 SAAADI. The CDR3 has 15 residues. Unmatched junction bases numbered 3, after V lost 1 base and J lost 0 bases. Written as DNA, the CDR3 is TGCGCCAGCAGTGAGTACAGGGGTTTCTCCTACGAGCAGTACTTC. Protein product: CASSEYRGFSYEQYF.

The chain employs TRBV14 and TRBJ1-1; a weak D match, TRBD1 (5 bases). Germline V gene sequence: CDR1 SGHDN, CDR2 FVKESK. The CDR3 is made up of 15 amino acids. Trimming stripped 2 bases from V and 0 bases from J, with 10 bases between. Here the CDR3 reads CASSQMRGMNTEAFF. The CDR3 DNA sequence: TGTGCCAGCAGCCAAATGCGGGGGATGAACACTGAAGCTTTCTTT. Combining the CDR3 with reference TRBV14 and TRBJ1-1 gives the whole variable domain EAGVTQFPSHSVIEKGQTVTLRCDPISGHDNLYWYRRVMGKEIKFLLHFVKESKQDESGMPNNRFLAERTGGTYSTLKVQPAELEDSGVYFCASSQMRGMNTEAFFGQGTRLTVV.

The chain uses TRBV7-9 and TRBJ2-3; D remains ambiguous. Germline CDR1 reads SEHNR; CDR2 reads FQNEAQ (reference sequence). This CDR3 spans 15 amino acids. The V end was cut by 7 bases, the J end by 1 base, with 15 bases between. The CDR3 spells CASTAMGVGTDTQYF. CDR3 nucleotides: TGTGCCAGCACCGCTATGGGTGTTGGCACAGATACGCAGTATTTT.

This clone turned up a few times. The gene calls are TRBV13 and TRBJ1-6, with a tentative D call TRBD1 (5 bases). Germline-derived CDR1 and CDR2 are PRHDT and FYEKMQ (reference sequence). Trimming pared 4 bases from V and 9 bases from J, leaving 16 bases between. This CDR3 is 15 amino acids long. The CDR3 DNA reads TGTGCCAGCAGCTCCAACAGTGCCGGGGGTTCACCCCTCCACTTT. As protein: CASSSNSAGGSPLHF.

V and J are TRBV28 and TRBJ2-7; 7 bases are a match to TRBD2. V shed 4 bases, J shed 3 bases, and the junction held 9 bases outside the gene matches. Germline values: CDR1 MDHEN, CDR2 SYDVKM. The CDR3 loop spans 15 amino acids. The CDR3: CASSWRGRGSYEQYF. The DNA for the CDR3 is TGTGCCAGCAGTTGGCGGGGGAGGGGTAGCTACGAGCAGTACTTC. The entire variable domain, with the rest obtained from reference TRBV28 and TRBJ2-7, is as follows: DVKVTQSSRYLVKRTGEKVFLECVQDMDHENMFWYRQDPGLGLRLIYFSYDVKMKEKGDIPEGYSVSREKKERFSLILESASTNQTSMYLCASSWRGRGSYEQYFGPGTRLTVT.